This TCR beta chain was identified in a study of blood T cell repertoires in COVID-19. Background on the study: The origin of the acute and convalescent COVID-19 samples was the United States, Italy and Spain.

Trimming took 2 bases from V and 0 from J, leaving 8 bases between them. Germline V gene data show CDR1 as KGHSH and CDR2 as LQKENI. The CDR3 has 15 residues. Original analysis: Estimation of nucleated cell counts was performed using reference gene primer amplification. Method: immunoSEQ multiplex PCR; TCRdb's copy keeps in-frame clones and lacks some. That table gives V, J and clone size, and the DNA gave D and trimming. The table lists roughly 400,000 clones, roughly 89% of them singletons. Among Cohort 3 donors, those recovered had two negative PCRs, clearance, or symptom resolution. Sequencing was carried out using PBMCs or T cells enriched from blood (not recorded which). This receptor was obtained from a woman younger than 45 who had recovered from COVID-19. The V and J genes are TRBV18 and TRBJ1-3; D gene ambiguous. In nucleotides, the CDR3 is TGTGCCAGCTCACCAGTTAATCTCTCTGGAAACACCATATATTTT. It translates to CASSPVNLSGNTIYF.